These 5 T cell receptor beta chains were sequenced from one sample in a study of blood T cell repertoires in COVID-19. Repertoires were generated with immunoSEQ multiplex PCR, while TCRdb's copy carries only in-frame clones and drops some. The repertoire holds approximately 210,000 clones, with 80% to 90% as singletons. Sequencing used peripheral blood. The receptors stem from a woman in her seventies with acute or convalescent COVID-19.

This clone has just one count. The chain joins TRBV28 to TRBJ1-2, with D perhaps matching TRBD1 (5 bases). Trimming cost V 2 bases and J 7 bases, with 14 bases left between them. Germline assignment: CDR1 MDHEN and CDR2 SYDVKM. The length of the CDR3 is 14 residues. This CDR3 is CASSLTARAGGYTF. In nucleotides, the CDR3 is TGTGCCAGCAGTTTAACGGCCAGGGCAGGTGGCTACACCTTC.

CDR3 residues: CASSIGGLAGVNEQFF. CDR3 DNA sequence: TGTGCCAGCAGCATTGGGGGACTAGCGGGAGTAAATGAGCAGTTCTTC. The V gene is TRBV7-3, the J gene TRBJ2-1; 14 nucleotides agree with TRBD2. Germline CDR1 SGHTA, CDR2 FQGTGA. This CDR3 spans 16 amino acids. V lost 5 bases and J lost 7; bases outside the gene matches: 7.

The table lists this clone with a few counts. The gene calls are TRBV6-5 and TRBJ1-1; 8 bases line up with TRBD1. Trimming cost V 10 bases and J 0 bases; bases outside gene matches: 7. The length of the CDR3 is 14 residues. Per germline, CDR1 MNHEY and CDR2 SVGAGI. CDR3 bases: TGTGCCATCAGGGACAGGTCCATGAACACTGAAGCTTTCTTT. Its translation: CAIRDRSMNTEAFF.

The J gene is TRBJ2-4, the V gene TRBV7-9, with 8 bases fitting TRBD1. This CDR3 is 15 amino acids long. J lost 4 bases, V lost 11 bases, and 13 bases had no gene match. Germline V gene lookup returns CDR1 SEHNR and CDR2 FQNEAQ (reference sequence). The CDR3 DNA reads as TGTGCCGGCCAAACAGGGGGTCTGGGGAAAAACATTCAGTACTTC. Translation: CAGQTGGLGKNIQYF.

V and J are TRBV9 and TRBJ2-5; D gene uncertain. Germline-derived CDR1 and CDR2 are SGDLS and YYNGEE. V lost 3 bases to trimming and J lost 3 bases, with 12 bases between them. This CDR3 contains 14 residues. Here the CDR3 reads CASSAHRSEETQYF. The CDR3 DNA is TGTGCCAGCAGCGCACACCGATCCGAAGAGACCCAGTACTTC.